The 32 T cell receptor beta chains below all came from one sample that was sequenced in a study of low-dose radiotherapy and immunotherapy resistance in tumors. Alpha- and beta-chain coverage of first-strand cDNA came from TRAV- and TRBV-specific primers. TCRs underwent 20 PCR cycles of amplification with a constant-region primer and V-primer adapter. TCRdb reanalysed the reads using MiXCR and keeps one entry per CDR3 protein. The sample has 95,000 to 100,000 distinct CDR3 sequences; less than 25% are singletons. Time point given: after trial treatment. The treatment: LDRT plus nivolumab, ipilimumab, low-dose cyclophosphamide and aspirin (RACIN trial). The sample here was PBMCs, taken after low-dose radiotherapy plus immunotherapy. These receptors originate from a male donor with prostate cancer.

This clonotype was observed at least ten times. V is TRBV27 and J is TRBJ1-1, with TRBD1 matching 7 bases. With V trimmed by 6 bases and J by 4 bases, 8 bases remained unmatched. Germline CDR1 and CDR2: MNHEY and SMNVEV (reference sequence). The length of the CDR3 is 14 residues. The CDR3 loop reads CASRTTGQITEAFF. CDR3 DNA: TGTGCCAGCAGGACTACGGGACAGATCACTGAAGCTTTCTTT.

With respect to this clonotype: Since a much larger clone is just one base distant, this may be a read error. The CDR3 DNA sequence: TGTGCCTGGGATTCAATGGACACTGAAGCTTTCTTT. This sequence encodes CAWDSMDTEAFF. The genes are TRBV30 and TRBJ1-1; D gene uncertain. CDR3 size: 12 residues. Per the germline V gene, CDR1 is GTSNPN and CDR2 is SVGIG (reference sequence). The ends were cut back, 5 bases at V and 3 bases at J, with 10 bases in the middle. Full variable domain (missing parts from reference TRBV30 and TRBJ1-1): SQTIHQWPATLVQPVGSPLSLECTVEGTSNPNLYWYRQAAGRGLQLLFYSVGIGQISSEVPQNLSASRPQDRQFILSSKKLLLSDSGFYLCAWDSMDTEAFFGQGTRLTVV.

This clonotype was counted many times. The CDR3 region is CASIYGTSGDTQYF. The CDR3 nucleotides read TGTGCCAGCATCTACGGGACTTCCGGGGATACGCAGTATTTT. V and J are TRBV12-3 or TRBV12-4 and TRBJ2-3; D possibly corresponds to TRBD2 (6 bases). CDR3 length: 14 residues. V lost 7 bases to trimming and J lost 6 bases, with 17 bases between them.

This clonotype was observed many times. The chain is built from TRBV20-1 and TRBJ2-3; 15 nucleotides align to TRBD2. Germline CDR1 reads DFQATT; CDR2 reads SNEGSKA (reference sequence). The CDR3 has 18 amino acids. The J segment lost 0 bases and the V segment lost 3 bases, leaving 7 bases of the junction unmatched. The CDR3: CSASGGTSGGLSTDTQYF. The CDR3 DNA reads TGCAGTGCTAGTGGCGGGACTAGCGGGGGGCTAAGCACAGATACGCAGTATTTT.

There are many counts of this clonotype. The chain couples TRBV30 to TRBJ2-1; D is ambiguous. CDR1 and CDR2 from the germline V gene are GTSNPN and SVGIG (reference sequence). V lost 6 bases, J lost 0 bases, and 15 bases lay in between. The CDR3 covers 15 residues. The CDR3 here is CACIHLLSSYNEQFF. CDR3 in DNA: TGTGCCTGTATTCACCTCTTAAGCTCCTACAATGAGCAGTTCTTC.

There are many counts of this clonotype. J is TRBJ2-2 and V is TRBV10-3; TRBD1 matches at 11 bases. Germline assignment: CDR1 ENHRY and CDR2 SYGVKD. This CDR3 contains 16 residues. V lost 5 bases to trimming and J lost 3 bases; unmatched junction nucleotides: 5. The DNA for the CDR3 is TGTGCCATCAGTCCCGGGACAGGGGGTGACACCGGGGAGCTGTTTTTT. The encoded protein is CAISPGTGGDTGELFF.

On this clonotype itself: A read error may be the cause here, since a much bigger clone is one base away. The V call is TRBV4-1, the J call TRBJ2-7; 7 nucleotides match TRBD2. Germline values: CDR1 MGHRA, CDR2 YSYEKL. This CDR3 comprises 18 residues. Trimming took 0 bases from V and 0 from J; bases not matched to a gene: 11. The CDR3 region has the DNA TGCGCCAGCAGCCAAGAGGAGGGTCGGGGGGTCAGCTCCTACGAGCAGTACTTC. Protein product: CASSQEEGRGVSSYEQYF.

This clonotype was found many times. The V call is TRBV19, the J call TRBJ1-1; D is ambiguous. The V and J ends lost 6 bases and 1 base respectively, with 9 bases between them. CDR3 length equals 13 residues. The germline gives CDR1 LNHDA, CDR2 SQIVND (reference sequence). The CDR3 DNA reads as TGTGCCAGTAGCCGAGGAGCGAACACTGAAGCTTTCTTT. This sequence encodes CASSRGANTEAFF.

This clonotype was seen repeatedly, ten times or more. The CDR3 DNA sequence: TGTGCCAGCAGCCAAGAAGGACGTTCACCCCTCCACTTT. Its protein is CASSQEGRSPLHF. J is TRBJ1-6 and V is TRBV4-2; D gene unclear. CDR1 and CDR2 from the germline V gene are LGHNA and YNFKEQ. The CDR3 spans 13 residues. V lost 0 bases to trimming and J lost 9 bases, with 6 bases between them.

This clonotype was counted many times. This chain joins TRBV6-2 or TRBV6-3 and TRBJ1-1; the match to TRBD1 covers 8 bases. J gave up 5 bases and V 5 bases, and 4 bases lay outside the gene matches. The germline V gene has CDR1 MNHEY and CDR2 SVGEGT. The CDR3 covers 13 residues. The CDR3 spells CASSQGAGTEAFF. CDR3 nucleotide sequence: TGTGCCAGCAGTCAGGGGGCCGGGACTGAAGCTTTCTTT.

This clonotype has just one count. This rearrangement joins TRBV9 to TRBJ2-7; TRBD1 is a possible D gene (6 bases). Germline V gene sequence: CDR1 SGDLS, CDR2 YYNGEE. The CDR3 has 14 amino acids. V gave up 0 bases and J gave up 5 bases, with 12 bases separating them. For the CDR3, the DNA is TGTGCCAGCAGCGTAGCTACAGGGTTCGACGAGCAGTACTTC. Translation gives CASSVATGFDEQYF. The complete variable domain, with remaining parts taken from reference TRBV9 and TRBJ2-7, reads DSGVTQTPKHLITATGQRVTLRCSPRSGDLSVYWYQQSLDQGLQFLIQYYNGEERAKGNILERFSAQQFPDLHSELNLSSLELGDSALYFCASSVATGFDEQYFGPGTRLTVT.

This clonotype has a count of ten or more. The CDR3 nucleotides are TGCGCCAGCACCTTCTTCGTGGGCCCCGGTTACGAGCAGTACTTC. Amino acids: CASTFFVGPGYEQYF. The V and J genes are TRBV5-1 and TRBJ2-7; D not certain. This CDR3 region has 15 residues. CDR1 is SGHRS, CDR2 YFSETQ, per germline. V was clipped by 6 bases and J by 4 bases, with 20 bases between them.

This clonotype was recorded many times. CDR3 protein: CASSFSGPEKLFF. As DNA, the CDR3 is TGTGCCAGCAGCTTTTCGGGGCCTGAAAAACTGTTTTTT. The rearrangement uses TRBV7-6 and TRBJ1-4; perhaps TRBD1 as D (5 bases). CDR1 SGHVS and CDR2 FNYEAQ come from the germline V gene. This CDR3 region has 13 residues. The ends were cut back, 3 bases at V and 7 bases at J, with 9 bases in the middle.

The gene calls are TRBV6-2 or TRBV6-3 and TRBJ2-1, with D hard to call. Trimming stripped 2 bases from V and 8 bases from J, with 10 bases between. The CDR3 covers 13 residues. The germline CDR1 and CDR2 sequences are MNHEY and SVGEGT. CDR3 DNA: TGTGCCAGCAGTTACAGGCAAGGCTATGAGCAGTTCTTC. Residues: CASSYRQGYEQFF.

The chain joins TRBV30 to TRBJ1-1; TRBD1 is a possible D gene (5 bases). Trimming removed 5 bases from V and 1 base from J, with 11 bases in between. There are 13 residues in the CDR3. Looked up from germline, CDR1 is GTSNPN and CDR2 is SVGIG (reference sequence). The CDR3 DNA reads TGTGCCTGGGCAGGGCTTAAGAACACTGAAGCTTTCTTT. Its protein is CAWAGLKNTEAFF.

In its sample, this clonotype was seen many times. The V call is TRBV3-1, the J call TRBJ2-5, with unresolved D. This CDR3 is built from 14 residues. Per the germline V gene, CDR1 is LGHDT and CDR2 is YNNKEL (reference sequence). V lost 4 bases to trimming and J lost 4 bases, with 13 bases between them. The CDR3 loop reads CASSRLVELETQYF. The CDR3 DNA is TGTGCCAGCAGCCGCCTGGTCGAGTTAGAGACCCAGTACTTC.

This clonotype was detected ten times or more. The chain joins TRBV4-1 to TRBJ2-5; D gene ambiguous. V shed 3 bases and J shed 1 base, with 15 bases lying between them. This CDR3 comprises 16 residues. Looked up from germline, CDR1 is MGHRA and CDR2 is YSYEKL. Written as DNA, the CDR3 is TGCGCCAGCAGCCAGGAGCCGGGCCTCCCCCAAGAGACCCAGTACTTC. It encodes CASSQEPGLPQETQYF.

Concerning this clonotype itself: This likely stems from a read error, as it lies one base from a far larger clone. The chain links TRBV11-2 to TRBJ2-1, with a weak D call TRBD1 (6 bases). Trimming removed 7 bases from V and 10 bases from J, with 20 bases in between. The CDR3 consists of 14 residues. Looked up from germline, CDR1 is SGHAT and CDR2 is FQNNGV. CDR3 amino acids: CASTPTGLTYEQFF. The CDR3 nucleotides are TGTGCCAGCACTCCCACAGGGCTGACCTACGAGCAGTTCTTC.

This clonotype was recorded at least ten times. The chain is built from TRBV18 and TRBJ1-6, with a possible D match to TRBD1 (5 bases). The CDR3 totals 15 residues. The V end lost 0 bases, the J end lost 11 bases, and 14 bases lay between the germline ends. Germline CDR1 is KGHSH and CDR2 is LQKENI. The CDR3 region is CASSPPSGAGTPLHF. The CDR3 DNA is TGTGCCAGCTCACCACCATCCGGGGCCGGGACACCCCTCCACTTT.

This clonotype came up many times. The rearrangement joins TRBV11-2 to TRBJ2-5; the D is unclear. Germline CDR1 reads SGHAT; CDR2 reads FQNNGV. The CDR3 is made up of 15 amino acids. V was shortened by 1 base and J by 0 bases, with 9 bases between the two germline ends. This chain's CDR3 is CASSLALNYQETQYF. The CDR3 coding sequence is TGTGCCAGCAGCTTAGCTCTAAACTACCAAGAGACCCAGTACTTC.

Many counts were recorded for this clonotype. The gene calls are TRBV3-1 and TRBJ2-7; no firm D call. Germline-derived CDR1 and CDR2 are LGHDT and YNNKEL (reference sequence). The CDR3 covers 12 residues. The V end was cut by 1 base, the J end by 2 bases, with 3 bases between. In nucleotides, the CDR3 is TGTGCCAGCAGCCAAGGCGCCTACGAGCAGTACTTC. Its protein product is CASSQGAYEQYF.

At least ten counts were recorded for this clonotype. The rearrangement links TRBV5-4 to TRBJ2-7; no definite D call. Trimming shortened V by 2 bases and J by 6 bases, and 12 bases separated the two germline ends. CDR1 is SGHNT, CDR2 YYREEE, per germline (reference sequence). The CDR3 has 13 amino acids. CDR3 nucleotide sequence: TGTGCCAGCAGCTTTAGTGGGCTCAGCGAGCAGTACTTC. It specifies CASSFSGLSEQYF.

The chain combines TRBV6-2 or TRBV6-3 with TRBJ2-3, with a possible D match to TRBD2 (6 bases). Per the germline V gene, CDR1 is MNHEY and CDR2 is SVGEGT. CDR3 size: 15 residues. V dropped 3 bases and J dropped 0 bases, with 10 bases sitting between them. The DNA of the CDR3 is TGTGCCAGCAGTTATAGCGGACTTAGCACAGATACGCAGTATTTT. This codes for CASSYSGLSTDTQYF.

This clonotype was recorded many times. The CDR3 region is CASTGTGQSNEKLFF. The CDR3 DNA reads TGCGCCAGCACCGGGACGGGACAGAGTAATGAAAAACTGTTTTTT. This sequence joins TRBV5-1 and TRBJ1-4, with TRBD1 matching over 7 bases. This CDR3 spans 15 amino acids. After removal of 6 bases from V and 4 bases from J, the junction contained 9 bases not matched to a gene. Looked up from germline, CDR1 is SGHRS and CDR2 is YFSETQ.

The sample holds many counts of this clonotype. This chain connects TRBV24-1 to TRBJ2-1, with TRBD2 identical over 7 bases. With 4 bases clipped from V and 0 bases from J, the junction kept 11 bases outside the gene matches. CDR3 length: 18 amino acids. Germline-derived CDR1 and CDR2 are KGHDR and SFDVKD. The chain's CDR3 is CATSDNRISGVSYNEQFF. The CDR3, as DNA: TGTGCCACCAGTGACAACCGGATCAGCGGGGTCTCCTACAATGAGCAGTTCTTC.

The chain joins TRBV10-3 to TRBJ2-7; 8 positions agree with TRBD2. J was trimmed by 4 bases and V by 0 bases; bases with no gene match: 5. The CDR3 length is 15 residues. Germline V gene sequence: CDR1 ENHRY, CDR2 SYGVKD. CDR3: CAISESGRGEYEQYF. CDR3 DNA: TGTGCCATCAGTGAGTCCGGGCGGGGGGAATACGAGCAGTACTTC.

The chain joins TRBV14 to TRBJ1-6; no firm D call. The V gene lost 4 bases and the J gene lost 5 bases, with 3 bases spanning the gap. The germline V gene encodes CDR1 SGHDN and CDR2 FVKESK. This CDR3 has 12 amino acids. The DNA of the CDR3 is TGTGCCAGCAGCCGGAATAATTCACCCCTCCACTTT. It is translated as CASSRNNSPLHF.

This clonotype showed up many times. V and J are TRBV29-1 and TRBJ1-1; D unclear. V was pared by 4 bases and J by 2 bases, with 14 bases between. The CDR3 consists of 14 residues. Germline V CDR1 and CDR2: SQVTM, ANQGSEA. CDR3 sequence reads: CSVGVGRSNTEAFF. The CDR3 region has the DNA TGCAGCGTTGGAGTGGGAAGAAGCAACACTGAAGCTTTCTTT.

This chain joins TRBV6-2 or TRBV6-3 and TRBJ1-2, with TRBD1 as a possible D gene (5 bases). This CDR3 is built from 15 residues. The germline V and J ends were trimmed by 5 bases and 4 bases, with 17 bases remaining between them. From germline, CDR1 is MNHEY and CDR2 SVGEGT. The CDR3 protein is CASSRFVREPYGYTF. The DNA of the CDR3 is TGTGCCAGCAGTCGATTTGTCAGGGAGCCCTATGGCTACACCTTC.

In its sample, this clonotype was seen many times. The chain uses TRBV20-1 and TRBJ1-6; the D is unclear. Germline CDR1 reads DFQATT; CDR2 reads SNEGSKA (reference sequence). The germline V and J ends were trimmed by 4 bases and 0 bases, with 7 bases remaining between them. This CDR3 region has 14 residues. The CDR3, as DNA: TGCAGTGCTAATTTGAGCTCCTATAATTCACCCCTCCACTTT. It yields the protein CSANLSSYNSPLHF.

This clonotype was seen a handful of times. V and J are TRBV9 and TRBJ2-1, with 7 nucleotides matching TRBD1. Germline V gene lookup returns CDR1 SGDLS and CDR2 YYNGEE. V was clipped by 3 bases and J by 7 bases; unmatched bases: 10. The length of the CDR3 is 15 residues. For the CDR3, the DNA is TGTGCCAGCAGCGGAATTGCAGGGGGTCGGAATGAGCAGTTCTTC. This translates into CASSGIAGGRNEQFF.

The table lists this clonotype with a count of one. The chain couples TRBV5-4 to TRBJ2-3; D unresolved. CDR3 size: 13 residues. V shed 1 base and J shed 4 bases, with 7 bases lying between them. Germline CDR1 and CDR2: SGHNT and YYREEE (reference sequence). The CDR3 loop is CASSLMASDTQYF. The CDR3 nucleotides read TGTGCCAGCAGCTTGATGGCCTCAGATACGCAGTATTTT.